This TCR beta chain was captured by sequencing in a study of cytomegalovirus exposure and HLA in healthy donors. Study-wide results and caveats: It was only CMV serostatus that was available as immune exposure information. Reportedly, TCR beta sequences accurately predicted HLA-A and HLA-B alleles in most subjects.

V was trimmed by 5 bases and J by 1 base, leaving 11 bases between them. The CDR3 extends over 15 amino acids. The germline V gene has CDR1 SGHAT and CDR2 FQNNGV. As to this clone: Its antigen is currently unknown.

Healthy bone marrow donors supplied every sample. The primer mix had 60 Vbeta and 13 Jbeta primers. Profiling relied on immunoSEQ multiplex PCR, and the TCRdb table lists in-frame clones only, not all of them. The sample consists of some 190,000 clones, 65% to 85% of them appearing once. The specimen was PBMCs. The source of this sequence is a girl between 10 and 17 years old in good health and CMV-seropositive. V gene TRBV11-2 combines with J gene TRBJ2-2; no clear D. In DNA form, the CDR3 reads TGTGCCAGCAGCCCCCACCCTAAGAACACCGGGGAGCTGTTTTTT. Translating it yields CASSPHPKNTGELFF. Variable domain in full (rest from reference TRBV11-2 and TRBJ2-2): EAGVAQSPRYKIIEKRQSVAFWCNPISGHATLYWYQQILGQGPKLLIQFQNNGVVDDSQLPKDRFSAERLKGVDSTLKIQPAKLEDSAVYLCASSPHPKNTGELFFGEGSRLTVL.